The T cell receptor (beta chain) under discussion was sequenced for a study of OX40 agonist ivuxolimab in advanced cancers. Trimming removed 3 bases from V and 0 bases from J; junction bases left unmatched: 5. Germline V gene sequence: CDR1 SGDLS, CDR2 YYNGEE. The CDR3 spans 15 residues. Here immunoSEQ multiplex PCR was the method, and the copy in TCRdb shows in-frame clones only, minus some. This table holds 47,000 or so clones, over 85% found once. This rearrangement joins TRBV9 to TRBJ2-5, with 7 nucleotides matching TRBD1. The sequence was collected from an adult with an advanced solid tumor such as melanoma, head and neck, liver or kidney cancer. Source: CD4+ or CD8+ T cells sorted from blood, taken in a trial of the OX40 agonist ivuxolimab. The CDR3 region is CASSEWGTDQETQYF. The CDR3 DNA sequence: TGTGCCAGCAGCGAGTGGGGGACAGACCAAGAGACCCAGTACTTC.